A single sample is the source of the 18 T cell receptor beta chains below, sequenced in a study of blood T cell repertoires in COVID-19. Assay: immunoSEQ multiplex PCR; the TCRdb copy retains only in-frame clones and omits some. Of roughly 65,000 clones in the sample, roughly 77% were seen once. The sample taken for sequencing was peripheral blood. These TCRs come from a man at least 80 years old with acute or convalescent COVID-19.

The chain is built from TRBV7-9 and TRBJ2-1, with D unresolved. The CDR3 consists of 10 residues. The V gene's germline CDR1 is SEHNR and CDR2 FQNEAQ (reference sequence). With 1 base removed from V and 10 bases from J, the gap between germline ends came to 2 bases. CDR3 sequence reads: CASSLVEQFF. CDR3 nucleotide sequence: TGTGCCAGCAGCTTAGTAGAGCAGTTCTTC.

This chain joins TRBV19 and TRBJ2-1; a possible D gene is TRBD1 (6 bases). This CDR3 has 13 amino acids. V lost 2 bases and J 6 bases, leaving 8 bases between the germline ends. Per the germline V gene, CDR1 is LNHDA and CDR2 is SQIVND (reference sequence). CDR3 coding DNA: TGTGCCAGTAGTATATCACAGGGCAATGAGCAGTTCTTC. Translation: CASSISQGNEQFF.

The CDR3: CASSQTVQETQYF. The CDR3 nucleotides read TGTGCCAGCAGTCAGACAGTACAAGAGACCCAGTACTTC. The chain joins TRBV6-1 to TRBJ2-5, with D tentatively TRBD1 (5 bases). This CDR3 has 13 amino acids. The germline V and J ends were trimmed by 5 bases and 2 bases, with 9 bases remaining between them. In germline, CDR1 is MNHNS, CDR2 SASEGT.

This clone showed up just a few times. This chain uses TRBV14 with TRBJ2-3, with D possibly matching TRBD2 (5 bases). CDR1 is SGHDN and CDR2 is FVKESK in the germline V gene. V shed 1 base and J shed 1 base, with 12 bases lying between them. This CDR3 contains 16 residues. This CDR3 is CASSQALGLGTDTQYF. The CDR3 DNA reads as TGTGCCAGCAGCCAAGCCCTTGGACTTGGCACAGATACGCAGTATTTT.

This chain connects TRBV11-3 to TRBJ1-1, with D tentatively TRBD1 (6 bases). The CDR3 loop spans 13 amino acids. Germline V gives CDR1 SGHNT, CDR2 YENEEA. V lost 2 bases and J lost 8, with 12 bases in between. The CDR3 is CASSLSFGQEAFF. The CDR3 region has the DNA TGTGCCAGCAGCTTAAGTTTTGGACAGGAAGCTTTCTTT.

The chain has TRBV7-9 and TRBJ2-2, with 8 bases fitting TRBD1. Germline V gene sequence: CDR1 SEHNR, CDR2 FQNEAQ (reference sequence). This CDR3 has 15 residues. Trimming removed 5 bases from V and 5 bases from J; junction bases left unmatched: 7. CDR3 amino acids: CASSQGAKPTGELFF. CDR3 in DNA: TGTGCCAGCAGCCAGGGGGCAAAGCCGACCGGGGAGCTGTTTTTT.

This clone appeared a few times. The genes are TRBV19 and TRBJ1-4, with a possible D match to TRBD1 (6 bases). The CDR3 covers 15 residues. Germline V gives CDR1 LNHDA, CDR2 SQIVND (reference sequence). Between the trimmed V and J ends, which lost 4 bases and 8 bases, there was a span of 17 bases. The CDR3 DNA follows: TGTGCCAGTAGTACCCCCGGCGACAGGCGAGAAAAACTGTTTTTT. This gives the protein CASSTPGDRREKLFF.

The chain recombines TRBV2 with TRBJ2-7; D might be TRBD1 (5 bases). The V and J ends lost 3 bases and 7 bases respectively, with 7 bases between them. The germline CDR1 and CDR2 sequences are SNHLY and FYNNEI. CDR3 length: 11 amino acids. The CDR3, as DNA: TGTGCCAGCAGTGATTACAGGGAGCAGTACTTC. Translation: CASSDYREQYF.

This sequence joins TRBV12-3 or TRBV12-4 and TRBJ2-7; D may be TRBD2 (5 bases). V was shortened by 5 bases and J by 4 bases, with 9 bases between the two germline ends. This CDR3 is built from 12 residues. CDR3 nucleotide sequence: TGTGCCAGCAGTAACGAGGGATACGAGCAGTACTTC. Amino acid sequence: CASSNEGYEQYF.

The V and J genes are TRBV29-1 and TRBJ2-3; D not certain. The germline V gene encodes CDR1 SQVTM and CDR2 ANQGSEA. V lost 7 bases and J 3 bases, leaving 8 bases between the germline ends. The CDR3 runs to 11 residues. The CDR3 nucleotides are TGCAGCGCTATTCGTACAGATACGCAGTATTTT. It translates to CSAIRTDTQYF.

The V gene is TRBV6-6, the J gene TRBJ1-5; D unresolved. The ends were cut back, 2 bases at V and 1 base at J, with 12 bases in the middle. Germline CDR1 reads MNHNY; CDR2 reads SVGAGI (reference sequence). CDR3 length: 16 residues. The CDR3 DNA follows: TGTGCCAGCAGTTACGGAGCTTCTAGGAGCAATCAGCCCCAGCATTTT. This gives the protein CASSYGASRSNQPQHF.

This sequence joins TRBV3-1 (or the pseudogene TRBV3-2) and TRBJ1-1; unclear D gene. CDR3 length equals 11 residues. V was shortened by 4 bases and J by 3 bases, with 3 bases between the two germline ends. Per germline, CDR1 LGHDT and CDR2 YNNKEL (reference sequence). Here the CDR3 DNA reads TGTGCCAGCAGCCTCGACACTGAAGCTTTCTTT. It is translated as CASSLDTEAFF.

This chain links TRBV5-1 with TRBJ2-7; 12 positions match TRBD2. There are 15 residues in the CDR3. V shed 2 bases, J shed 6 bases, and the junction held 6 bases outside the gene matches. From germline, CDR1 is SGHRS and CDR2 YFSETQ. The CDR3 sequence is CASSFGLAGRGEQYF. Written as DNA, the CDR3 is TGCGCCAGCAGCTTCGGACTAGCGGGACGGGGCGAGCAGTACTTC. The full variable domain, completed using reference TRBV5-1 and TRBJ2-7, is KAGVTQTPRYLIKTRGQQVTLSCSPISGHRSVSWYQQTPGQGLQFLFEYFSETQRNKGNFPGRFSGRQFSNSRSEMNVSTLELGDSALYLCASSFGLAGRGEQYFGPGTRLTVT.

This chain connects TRBV19 to TRBJ1-6; TRBD1 is a possible D gene (6 bases). Trimming took 7 bases from V and 10 from J, leaving 17 bases between them. The CDR3 contains 14 residues. Per germline, CDR1 LNHDA and CDR2 SQIVND (reference sequence). CDR3 sequence: CASTSDRMGSPLHF. Here the CDR3 DNA reads TGTGCCAGTACCTCCGACAGGATGGGCTCACCCCTCCACTTT.

This clone was counted between two and nine times. The V and J genes are TRBV28 and TRBJ2-7; 10 bases map to TRBD1. Trimming removed 5 bases from V and 2 bases from J; junction bases left unmatched: 9. Looked up from germline, CDR1 is MDHEN and CDR2 is SYDVKM. The CDR3 extends over 16 amino acids. The CDR3 spells CASSTPDRGWPYEQYF. CDR3 DNA: TGTGCCAGCAGTACCCCGGACAGGGGGTGGCCCTACGAGCAGTACTTC.

This clone was counted a few times. The V and J genes are TRBV18 and TRBJ2-3; no firm D call. The V end lost 4 bases, the J end lost 2 bases, and 4 bases lay between the germline ends. This CDR3 has 12 amino acids. CDR1 is KGHSH and CDR2 is LQKENI in the germline V gene. The CDR3, as DNA: TGTGCCAGCTCACTAGCCACAGATACGCAGTATTTT. Residues: CASSLATDTQYF.

The chain joins TRBV6-4 to TRBJ1-2, with 7 positions matching TRBD1. The CDR3 has 14 residues. Germline V gene data show CDR1 as MRHNA and CDR2 as SNTAGT. Trimming at V came to 3 bases and at J to 7 bases, leaving 8 bases not matched to a gene. The CDR3 nucleotides read TGTGCCAGCAGTGAAACCCAGGGGGTGGCTGGCTACACCTTC. Translating it yields CASSETQGVAGYTF.

The CDR3 DNA reads TGCAGTGCTAGTGTCGTAAGGACATCTTATGGCTACACCTTC. This translates into CSASVVRTSYGYTF. The rearrangement links TRBV20-1 to TRBJ1-2; tentative D call: TRBD1 (5 bases). The germline gives CDR1 DFQATT, CDR2 SNEGSKA (reference sequence). Trimming stripped 3 bases from V and 5 bases from J, with 16 bases between. CDR3 length: 14 residues.